The 9 T cell receptor beta chains below come from one sample, sequenced in a study of Graves' ophthalmopathy and Graves' hyperthyroidism. Amplification of TCR beta CDR3 regions used RNA transcripts. RT-PCR was first run with HTBI primers, then multiplex PCR in a second round. One entry per CDR3 protein, called by TCRdb with MiXCR from the multiplex PCR reads. The data contain 600,000 to 650,000 distinct CDR3 sequences, over 20% of them singletons. The sample comprised peripheral blood. The receptor set was obtained from a young woman with stable Graves' hyperthyroidism. Some clones in this sample may be carry-over from other donors' samples.

At least ten counts were recorded for this clonotype. The genes are TRBV2 and TRBJ2-5, with D perhaps matching TRBD2 (5 bases). The CDR3 has 16 residues. Trimming stripped 6 bases from V and 7 bases from J, with 24 bases between. Germline lookup yields CDR1 SNHLY and CDR2 FYNNEI. In DNA, the CDR3 is TGTGCCAGCAGCTCCGAGACCACGGGAAGAAGCGGGACCCAGTACTTC. It codes for CASSSETTGRSGTQYF.

At least ten counts were recorded for this clonotype. The chain combines TRBV5-1 with TRBJ1-2, with unresolved D. There are 14 residues in the CDR3. V lost 3 bases to trimming and J lost 8 bases, with 17 bases between them. CDR1 and CDR2 from the germline V gene are SGHRS and YFSETQ. CDR3 in amino acids: CASSWPGVERGYTF. The CDR3 DNA reads as TGCGCCAGCAGCTGGCCCGGGGTGGAGAGGGGCTACACCTTC. The full variable domain, with the rest looked up from reference TRBV5-1 and TRBJ1-2, is KAGVTQTPRYLIKTRGQQVTLSCSPISGHRSVSWYQQTPGQGLQFLFEYFSETQRNKGNFPGRFSGRQFSNSRSEMNVSTLELGDSALYLCASSWPGVERGYTFGSGTRLTVV.

Concerning this clonotype: Given a much more abundant clone one base away, this may be a read error. The gene calls are TRBV12-3 or TRBV12-4 and TRBJ1-3; D perhaps matches TRBD1 (6 bases). This CDR3 region has 16 residues. The CDR3 sequence is CASSLGTVVAGNTMYF. Written as DNA, the CDR3 is TGTGCCAGCAGTTTAGGGACAGTAGTAGCTGGAAACACCATGTATTTT.

About this clonotype: A much larger clone sits a single nucleotide away, making a read error possible. This chain links TRBV7-2 with TRBJ1-6; the D is unclear. The CDR3 covers 14 residues. V lost 5 bases and J lost 4, with 9 bases in between. CDR1 SGHTA and CDR2 FQGNSA come from the germline V gene. CDR3 sequence: CASSITPYNSPLHF. CDR3 in DNA: TGTGCCAGCAGCATTACGCCATATAATTCACCCCTCCACTTT.

The CDR3 here is CAIIPEPFIGELFF. As DNA, the CDR3 is TGTGCCATCATTCCAGAACCTTTTATCGGGGAGCTGTTTTTT. The chain combines TRBV10-3 with TRBJ2-2, with unresolved D. V lost 7 bases, J lost 7 bases, and 16 bases lay in between. Germline values: CDR1 ENHRY, CDR2 SYGVKD. The CDR3 is 14 residues long.

Ten or more counts support this clonotype. The chain has TRBV7-9 and TRBJ2-7, with a weak D call TRBD1 (6 bases). This CDR3 is 15 amino acids long. CDR1 is SEHNR and CDR2 is FQNEAQ in the germline V gene (reference sequence). V was clipped by 5 bases and J by 1 base, with 15 bases between them. The CDR3 spells CASSHRQAPSYEQYF. The CDR3 coding sequence is TGTGCCAGCAGCCATCGACAGGCCCCATCCTACGAGCAGTACTTC.

For this clonotype: Being one base from a much bigger clone, this may be a read error. This chain joins TRBV4-1 and TRBJ2-2; tentative D call: TRBD2 (6 bases). Germline-derived CDR1 and CDR2 are MGHRA and YSYEKL. The CDR3 is 18 amino acids. Trimming cost V 3 bases and J 4 bases, with 21 bases left between them. The CDR3 protein is CASSHPFLVRELTGELFF. CDR3 sequence (DNA): TGCGCCAGCAGCCACCCTTTCCTTGTACGGGAGCTCACCGGGGAGCTGTTTTTT.

There are many counts of this clonotype. CDR3 DNA sequence: TGCGCCAGCAGCCAGATGACAGGGGGTTTTTCCTACGAGCAGTACTTC. This sequence encodes CASSQMTGGFSYEQYF. J is TRBJ2-7 and V is TRBV4-1, with 9 bases fitting TRBD1. This CDR3 is built from 16 residues. With V trimmed by 3 bases and J by 1 base, 7 bases remained unmatched. CDR1 is MGHRA, CDR2 YSYEKL, per germline.

This clonotype has a count of ten or more. The chain couples TRBV29-1 to TRBJ2-5; the match to TRBD1 covers 9 bases. V lost 6 bases, J lost 3 bases, and 5 bases stayed unmatched. The CDR3 loop spans 13 amino acids. Germline CDR1 SQVTM, CDR2 ANQGSEA. The CDR3 DNA sequence: TGCAGCGTGGGGACAGGGTTGGAAGAGACCCAGTACTTC. This translates into CSVGTGLEETQYF.